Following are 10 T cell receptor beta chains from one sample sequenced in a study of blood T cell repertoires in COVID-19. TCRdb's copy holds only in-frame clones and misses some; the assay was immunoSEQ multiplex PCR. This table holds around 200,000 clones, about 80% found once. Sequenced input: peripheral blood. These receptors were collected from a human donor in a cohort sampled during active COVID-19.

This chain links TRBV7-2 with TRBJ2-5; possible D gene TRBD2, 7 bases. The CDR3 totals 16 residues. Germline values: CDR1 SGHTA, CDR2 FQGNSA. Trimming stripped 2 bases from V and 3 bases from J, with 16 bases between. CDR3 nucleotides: TGTGCCAGCAGCTTATGGGGGGCCGGGACTAAAGAGACCCAGTACTTC. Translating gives CASSLWGAGTKETQYF.

CDR3 loop: CASSIRSQGVLKSYTF. In DNA, the CDR3 is TGTGCCAGCTCGATCCGAAGTCAAGGGGTATTGAAAAGCTACACCTTC. The V gene is TRBV18, the J gene TRBJ1-2; D is possibly TRBD1 (5 bases). V lost 6 bases to trimming and J lost 9 bases, with 26 bases between them. The CDR3 spans 16 residues. Germline values: CDR1 KGHSH, CDR2 LQKENI.

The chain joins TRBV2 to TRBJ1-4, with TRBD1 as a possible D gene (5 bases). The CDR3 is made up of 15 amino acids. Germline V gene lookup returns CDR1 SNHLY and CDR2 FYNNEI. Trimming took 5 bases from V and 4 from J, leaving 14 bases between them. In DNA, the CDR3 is TGTGCCAGCAGTTACGGACGGGGGGTTAATGAAAAACTGTTTTTT. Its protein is CASSYGRGVNEKLFF.

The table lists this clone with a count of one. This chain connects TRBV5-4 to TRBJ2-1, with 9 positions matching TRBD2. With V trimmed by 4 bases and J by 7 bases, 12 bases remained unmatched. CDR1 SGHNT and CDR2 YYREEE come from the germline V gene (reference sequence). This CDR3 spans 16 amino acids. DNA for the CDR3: TGTGCCAGCAGCCGATTAGCGGGGGTAGGCCTGAATGAGCAGTTCTTC. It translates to CASSRLAGVGLNEQFF.

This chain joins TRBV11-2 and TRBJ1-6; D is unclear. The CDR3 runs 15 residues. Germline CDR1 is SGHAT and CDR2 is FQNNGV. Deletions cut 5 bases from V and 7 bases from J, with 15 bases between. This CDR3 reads CASSPTAQRNSPLHF. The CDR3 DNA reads TGTGCCAGCAGCCCCACCGCTCAGAGGAATTCACCCCTCCACTTT.

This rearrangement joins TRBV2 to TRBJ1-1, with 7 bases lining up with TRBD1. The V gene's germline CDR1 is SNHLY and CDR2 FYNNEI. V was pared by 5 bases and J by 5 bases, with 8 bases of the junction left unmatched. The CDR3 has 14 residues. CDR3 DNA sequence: TGTGCCAGCAGTACTGACAGGGTCGGGACTGAAGCTTTCTTT. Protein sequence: CASSTDRVGTEAFF.

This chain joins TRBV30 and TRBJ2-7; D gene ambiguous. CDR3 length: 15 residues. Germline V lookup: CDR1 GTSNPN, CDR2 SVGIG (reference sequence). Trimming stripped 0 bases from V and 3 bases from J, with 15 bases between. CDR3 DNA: TGTGCCTGGAGTGTAGGCCGCTTATCAGGCTACGAGCAGTACTTC. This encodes CAWSVGRLSGYEQYF.

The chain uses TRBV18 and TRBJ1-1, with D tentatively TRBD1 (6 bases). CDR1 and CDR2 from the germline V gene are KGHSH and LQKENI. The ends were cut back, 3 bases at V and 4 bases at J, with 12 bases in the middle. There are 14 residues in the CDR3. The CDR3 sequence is CASSPAGGATEAFF. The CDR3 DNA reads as TGTGCCAGCTCACCGGCGGGGGGGGCCACTGAAGCTTTCTTT.

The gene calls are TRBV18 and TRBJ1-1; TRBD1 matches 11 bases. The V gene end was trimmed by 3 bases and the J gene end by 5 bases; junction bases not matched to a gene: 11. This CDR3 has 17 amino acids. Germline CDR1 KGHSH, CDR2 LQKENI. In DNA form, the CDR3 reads TGTGCCAGCTCACCCACAGGACAGGGGGCAAGAGAAACTGAAGCTTTCTTT. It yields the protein CASSPTGQGARETEAFF.

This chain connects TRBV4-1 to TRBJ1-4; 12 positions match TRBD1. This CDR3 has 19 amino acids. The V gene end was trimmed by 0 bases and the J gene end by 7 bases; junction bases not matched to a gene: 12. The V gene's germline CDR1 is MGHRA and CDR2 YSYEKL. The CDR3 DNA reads TGCGCCAGCAGCCAAGATCTCGGGACAGGGGGCGTAATTGGTGAAAAACTGTTTTTT. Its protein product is CASSQDLGTGGVIGEKLFF.